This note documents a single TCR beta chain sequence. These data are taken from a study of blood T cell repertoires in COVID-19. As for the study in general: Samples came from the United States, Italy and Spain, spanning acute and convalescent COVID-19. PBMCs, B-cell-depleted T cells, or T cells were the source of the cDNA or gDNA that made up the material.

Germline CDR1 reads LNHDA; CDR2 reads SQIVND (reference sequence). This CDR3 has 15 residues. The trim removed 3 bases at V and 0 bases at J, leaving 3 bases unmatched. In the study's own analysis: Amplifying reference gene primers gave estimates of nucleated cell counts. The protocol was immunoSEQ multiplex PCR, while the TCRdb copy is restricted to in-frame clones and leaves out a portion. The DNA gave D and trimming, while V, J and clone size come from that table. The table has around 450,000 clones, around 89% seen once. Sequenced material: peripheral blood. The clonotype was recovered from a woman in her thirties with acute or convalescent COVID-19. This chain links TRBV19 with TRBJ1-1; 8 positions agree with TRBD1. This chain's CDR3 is CASSITGQVNTEAFF. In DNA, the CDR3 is TGTGCCAGTAGTATTACGGGACAGGTGAACACTGAAGCTTTCTTT.